These 19 T cell receptor beta chains originate from one sample sequenced in a study of graft-versus-host responses after intestinal transplantation. Clones were sequenced by immunoSEQ multiplex PCR, and TCRdb holds only the in-frame ones, with some missing. The sample contains about 11,000 clones, roughly 30% of which appear only once. The material was alloreactive CD4+ T cells from a mixed lymphocyte reaction culture, obtained before transplantation. Regarding subset: CFSE-low proliferating T cells sorted from roughly six-day pre-transplant mixed lymphocyte reaction (GvH or HvG direction). The receptors originated from a human patient who was an organ donor for intestinal transplantation.

The V gene is TRBV19, the J gene TRBJ1-5; D is possibly TRBD1 (5 bases). This CDR3 contains 16 residues. CDR1 is LNHDA and CDR2 is SQIVND in the germline V gene (reference sequence). V was cut by 7 bases and J by 2 bases, with 18 bases left in between. The CDR3 loop is CASTPRRGSGNQPQHF. DNA for the CDR3: TGTGCCAGTACCCCCCGAAGGGGAAGCGGCAATCAGCCCCAGCATTTT.

The chain employs TRBV7-3 and TRBJ2-1, with 8 bases fitting TRBD2. The germline CDR1 and CDR2 sequences are SGHTA and FQGTGA. This CDR3 spans 17 amino acids. V dropped 5 bases and J dropped 3; count of bases not matched to a gene: 12. This chain's CDR3 is CASSPESGLAIYNEQFF. In nucleotides, the CDR3 is TGTGCCAGCAGCCCTGAATCAGGACTAGCCATCTACAATGAGCAGTTCTTC.

CDR3 sequence reads: CASSFAGGYNEQFF. The CDR3 nucleotides are TGTGCCAGCAGCTTCGCGGGCGGATACAATGAGCAGTTCTTC. The chain recombines TRBV7-2 with TRBJ2-1; tentative D call: TRBD2 (5 bases). V was trimmed by 3 bases and J by 4 bases, leaving 10 bases between them. This CDR3 has 14 amino acids. Germline CDR1 SGHTA, CDR2 FQGNSA. Complete variable domain (other parts from reference TRBV7-2 and TRBJ2-1): GAGVSQSPSNKVTEKGKDVELRCDPISGHTALYWYRQSLGQGLEFLIYFQGNSAPDKSGLPSDRFSAERTGGSVSTLTIQRTQQEDSAVYLCASSFAGGYNEQFFGPGTRLTVL.

The V call is TRBV4-1, the J call TRBJ1-6; D ambiguous. Germline V gene sequence: CDR1 MGHRA, CDR2 YSYEKL. Between the trimmed V and J ends, which lost 4 bases and 7 bases, there was a span of 17 bases. This CDR3 has 16 residues. CDR3 sequence (DNA): TGCGCCAGCAGCCCTTTTCCCCCCCAGTCGAATTCACCCCTCCACTTT. This sequence encodes CASSPFPPQSNSPLHF.

Only a few counts were recorded for this clone. The chain joins TRBV5-4 to TRBJ2-5; 11 bases map to TRBD1. CDR1 is SGHNT, CDR2 YYREEE, per germline (reference sequence). V was pared by 1 base and J by 4 bases, with 3 bases of the junction left unmatched. The CDR3 spans 15 residues. The CDR3 protein is CASSLRTGGGETQYF. For the CDR3, the DNA is TGTGCCAGCAGCTTGCGGACAGGGGGCGGAGAGACCCAGTACTTC.

J is TRBJ1-6 and V is TRBV6-1, with D unclear. Germline V gene lookup returns CDR1 MNHNS and CDR2 SASEGT. The CDR3 consists of 11 residues. V shed 5 bases and J shed 9 bases, with 5 bases lying between them. The CDR3 spells CASSYGSPLHF. CDR3 in DNA: TGTGCCAGCAGTTACGGTTCACCCCTCCACTTT.

By share, this clone counts as medium-sized. The J gene is TRBJ1-1, the V gene TRBV6-6, with 7 bases that match TRBD1. CDR3 size: 15 residues. The ends lost 4 bases at V and 1 base at J; junction bases unmatched: 6. Per the germline V gene, CDR1 is MNHNY and CDR2 is SVGAGI (reference sequence). The CDR3 DNA sequence: TGTGCCAGCAGTTCTCCCGGGACAGAGAACACTGAAGCTTTCTTT. It encodes CASSSPGTENTEAFF.

This clone was picked up a small number of times. The chain is built from TRBV5-4 and TRBJ2-7; 7 nucleotides align to TRBD1. This CDR3 is built from 16 residues. Germline V gives CDR1 SGHNT, CDR2 YYREEE (reference sequence). J lost 3 bases, V lost 4 bases, and 13 bases had no gene match. The CDR3: CASSVDGYRGVYEQYF. The CDR3 DNA reads as TGTGCCAGCAGCGTGGATGGTTACAGGGGAGTCTACGAGCAGTACTTC. The full variable domain, its missing parts supplied by reference TRBV5-4 and TRBJ2-7, is ETGVTQSPTHLIKTRGQQVTLRCSSQSGHNTVSWYQQALGQGPQFIFQYYREEENGRGNFPPRFSGLQFPNYSSELNVNALELDDSALYLCASSVDGYRGVYEQYFGPGTRLTVT.

The rearrangement joins TRBV5-1 to TRBJ1-2; possible D gene TRBD1, 5 bases. This CDR3 contains 15 residues. Per the germline V gene, CDR1 is SGHRS and CDR2 is YFSETQ. Trimming shortened V by 0 bases and J by 1 base, and 10 bases separated the two germline ends. The CDR3 bases are TGCGCCAGCAGCTTGGTCATTCAGGGTAACTATGGCTACACCTTC. Its protein is CASSLVIQGNYGYTF.

Only a few counts were recorded for this clone. V and J are TRBV5-1 and TRBJ2-7; D gene ambiguous. The CDR3 length is 14 residues. Germline assignment: CDR1 SGHRS and CDR2 YFSETQ. The V and J ends lost 5 bases and 3 bases respectively, with 15 bases between them. This CDR3 reads CASRKSPNDYEQYF. CDR3 bases: TGCGCCAGCAGGAAAAGCCCCAACGACTACGAGCAGTACTTC.

This sequence joins TRBV7-3 and TRBJ2-1; maybe TRBD2 (5 bases). The CDR3 loop spans 13 amino acids. Germline CDR1 reads SGHTA; CDR2 reads FQGTGA. V shed 4 bases and J shed 5 bases, with 9 bases lying between them. The CDR3 here is CASSWTADNEQFF. The CDR3 bases are TGTGCCAGCAGCTGGACTGCAGACAATGAGCAGTTCTTC.

This clone appeared a few times. The chain couples TRBV14 to TRBJ2-7; D unresolved. Germline V gene lookup returns CDR1 SGHDN and CDR2 FVKESK. Trimming removed 7 bases at V and 2 bases at J, with 18 bases between. The CDR3 loop spans 15 amino acids. CDR3 DNA: TGTGCCAGCATATACTACCTCCTGAACACCTACGAGCAGTACTTC. It codes for CASIYYLLNTYEQYF.

The chain carries TRBV7-3 and TRBJ2-3, with 12 positions matching TRBD2. Germline lookup yields CDR1 SGHTA and CDR2 FQGTGA. V lost 5 bases, J lost 4 bases, and 10 bases stayed unmatched. The length of the CDR3 is 17 residues. The CDR3 DNA is TGTGCCAGCAGCATCCAACCGCTAGCGGGGGGGGCAGATACGCAGTATTTT. Residues: CASSIQPLAGGADTQYF.

The chain combines TRBV10-1 with TRBJ2-3; 7 nucleotides match TRBD1. Germline V lookup: CDR1 WNHNN, CDR2 SYGVQD (reference sequence). This CDR3 has 16 amino acids. Trimming took 3 bases from V and 0 from J; bases not matched to a gene: 6. The CDR3 region is CASSERRQGSTDTQYF. CDR3 in DNA: TGCGCCAGCAGTGAAAGGCGACAGGGTAGCACAGATACGCAGTATTTT.

The V gene is TRBV7-9, the J gene TRBJ1-2, with 8 bases aligning to TRBD1. The germline V gene has CDR1 SEHNR and CDR2 FQNEAQ (reference sequence). The CDR3 loop spans 12 amino acids. J was trimmed by 8 bases and V by 4 bases; bases with no gene match: 3. The CDR3 sequence: CASSSTGGGYTF. For the CDR3, the DNA is TGTGCCAGCAGCTCTACAGGGGGAGGCTACACCTTC.

In its sample, this clone ranks as medium-sized (0.01 to 0.1%). The chain joins TRBV27 to TRBJ2-1; D gene unclear. The CDR3 consists of 12 residues. CDR1 is MNHEY and CDR2 is SMNVEV in the germline V gene (reference sequence). V lost 5 bases to trimming and J lost 4 bases, with 6 bases between them. The CDR3 sequence is CASSERYNEQFF. CDR3 nucleotide sequence: TGTGCCAGCAGTGAGAGGTACAATGAGCAGTTCTTC.

The gene calls are TRBV5-1 and TRBJ1-1; D is possibly TRBD1 (5 bases). Per the germline V gene, CDR1 is SGHRS and CDR2 is YFSETQ. Trimming stripped 3 bases from V and 5 bases from J, with 14 bases between. This CDR3 comprises 14 residues. The CDR3 coding sequence is TGCGCCAGCAGCTCGGTTGGGGGGGGTACTGAAGCTTTCTTT. It codes for CASSSVGGGTEAFF.

The chain employs TRBV7-9 and TRBJ2-3; 9 bases match TRBD1. The CDR3 covers 14 residues. The germline gives CDR1 SEHNR, CDR2 FQNEAQ (reference sequence). Trimming at V came to 6 bases and at J to 5 bases, leaving 6 bases not matched to a gene. The CDR3 coding sequence is TGTGCCAGCAGTCGTACAGGGGGCGTAGATACGCAGTATTTT. Its translation is CASSRTGGVDTQYF.

CDR3 sequence: CAWSATGAGQPQHF. DNA of the CDR3: TGTGCCTGGAGCGCGACAGGGGCCGGTCAGCCCCAGCATTTT. The chain carries TRBV30 and TRBJ1-5; TRBD1 aligns across 8 bases. The V gene end was trimmed by 3 bases and the J gene end by 6 bases; junction bases not matched to a gene: 7. This CDR3 is built from 14 residues. Germline lookup yields CDR1 GTSNPN and CDR2 SVGIG (reference sequence).